These 2 T cell receptor beta chains were sequenced from one sample in a study of regulatory T cells in long-lasting Graves disease. Time point given: newly diagnosed GD, antithyroid drugs for less than 3 months. From RNA extracted from PBMCs, the TCR library was made. Researchers made TCR beta libraries by using iRepertoire HTBI primers and running Arm-PCR on CDR3 regions. TCRdb re-analysed the multiplex PCR reads in MiXCR, keeping a single row per CDR3 protein. The profile shows about 620,000 distinct CDR3 sequences, 15% to 20% of them singletons. These same data were also listed under a study on T cells in Graves' hyperthyroidism and ophthalmopathy.

The source was peripheral blood mononuclear cells (PBMCs), collected at new diagnosis, from a patient treated with antithyroid drugs. These receptors came from a woman in her thirties with Graves disease.

This clonotype has ten or more counts. The gene calls are TRBV19 and TRBJ1-1, with D maybe TRBD1 (5 bases). Germline V lookup: CDR1 LNHDA, CDR2 SQIVND (reference sequence). CDR3 size: 17 residues. Trimming cost V 2 bases and J 3 bases, with 19 bases left between them. The chain's CDR3 is CASSISQGGNEDTEAFF. DNA of the CDR3: TGTGCCAGTAGTATATCTCAGGGAGGGAATGAGGACACTGAAGCTTTCTTT.

The V and J genes are TRBV29-1 and TRBJ1-2; D possibly corresponds to TRBD1 (6 bases). The CDR3 runs 12 residues. From germline, CDR1 is SQVTM and CDR2 ANQGSEA. The V end lost 4 bases, the J end lost 8 bases, and 14 bases lay between the germline ends. The CDR3: CSVVTGFEGYTF. The CDR3 region has the DNA TGCAGCGTTGTAACAGGGTTTGAGGGCTACACCTTC.